This T cell receptor (beta chain) was found in a study of blood T cell repertoires in COVID-19. The authors' processing: By means of reference gene primer amplification, nucleated cell counts were estimated. The method was immunoSEQ multiplex PCR; TCRdb's version includes in-frame clones alone and lacks a portion of them. V and J calls and clone size are copied from that table; D and trimming were computed from the DNA. The sample consists of a few hundred thousand clones, around 84% of them appearing once. In germline, CDR1 is MNHEY, CDR2 SMNVEV (reference sequence). The ends lost 5 bases at V and 7 bases at J; junction bases unmatched: 19. CDR3 length: 19 residues.

The sequenced sample consisted of peripheral blood. The chain carries TRBV27 and TRBJ2-3; 12 bases line up with TRBD2. The clonotype was recovered from a middle-aged woman who had recovered from COVID-19. The CDR3 region is CASSLRPRVLAGGGNTQYF. The CDR3 nucleotides read TGTGCCAGCAGTCTCCGACCGAGGGTACTAGCGGGGGGCGGAAATACGCAGTATTTT.